The sequence of this T cell receptor (beta chain) was determined in a study of blood T cell repertoires in COVID-19 (dated by TCRdb to about 2020). Turning to the overall study: Samples covering the acute and convalescent phases of COVID-19 were provided by collaborators in the United States, Italy and Spain. HLA class I and class II types, where available, came from metadata supplied by the sample provider rather than from assay-based typing. The prospective study material was composed of cDNA or gDNA derived from T cells, B-cell-depleted T cells, or PBMCs. Deeply sampled blood TCRbeta repertoires from subjects exposed to, actively infected with, or recovered from COVID-19 were included in the dataset. The samples were drawn from the first 160 participants of the ongoing ImmuneRACE study and from some 1,300 subjects provided by 6 global collaborators. A de-identified subject ID, COVID-19 status, age in years and sex were almost always included in the sample metadata. The repertoires were released in a freely available public database intended as a resource for research on the immune response to SARS-CoV-2.

In the case of this clone: Its recognized antigen is unknown. Per-base quality was not reported, and no clone a single base away is much larger than it.

The immunoSEQ Assay, a bias-controlled multiplex PCR, was used to amplify TCRbeta CDR3 regions from genomic DNA. On the study's bioinformatics: Within the assay, amplification of reference gene primers was used to estimate how many nucleated cells each sample contained. To quantify the absolute abundance of each unique TCRbeta CDR3 rearrangement, sequence reads were collapsed and filtered. For each sample, productive Simpson clonality was calculated as the square root of Simpson's diversity index over productive rearrangements. Held by TCRdb, this immuneACCESS table contains in-frame sequences only and omits some clones. Under half of the omission traces to an unresolved V gene where checked; the cause of the rest is unknown. V and J calls and clone size are those listed in that table; D and trimming were worked out from the DNA. A total of some 290,000 clones appear in this sample, 90% of them only once. The ten largest clones represent 0.8% to 1.3% of the sample.

The CDR3 sequence holds 14 residues, the cysteine and phenylalanine included. Only the CDR3 DNA stays, 42 bases, in frame from base 1. The CDR1 and CDR2 encoded by the germline V gene are MNHEY and SVGAGI. V lost 6 bases and J lost 5 bases; the stretch between them is 14 bases long. Findings and caveats that apply to the study as a whole: The quantity of clinical and demographic metadata differed by source and by participant and was supplied without curation.

At one collaborating source in Seattle, patients were enrolled during active infection and were followed longitudinally through the course of disease. Each collaborating institution followed its own protocols to collect whole blood in K2EDTA tubes. For TCRbeta analysis, collaborators shipped samples as frozen whole blood, isolated PBMCs, or DNA extracted from either of those sample types. Sequenced sample: peripheral blood. The TCR was taken from a woman aged 40 to 49 with COVID-19, enrolled during active disease. The rearrangement joined TRBV6-5 to TRBJ2-4; tentative D gene TRBD1, with 7 bases matching. The sequenced DNA is TGTGCCAGCAGGGCCTCAGGGGGGCAAAACATTCAGTACTTC. This translates into CASRASGGQNIQYF.